This TCR beta chain stems from a study of control samples from healthy donors and cancer patients. Produced via immunoSEQ multiplex PCR; TCRdb's table is partial and in-frame only. The sample lists roughly 130,000 clones, approximately 95% occurring once. CDR1 and CDR2 (germline): MNHEY, SMNVEV (reference sequence). CDR3 length: 15 amino acids. Trimming took 7 bases from V and 5 from J; bases not matched to a gene: 8. This sequence originates from a young man in good health. The chain couples TRBV27 to TRBJ2-4; TRBD1 matches at 10 bases. Material: blood. The CDR3 spells CASTRRDRGQNIQYF. CDR3 DNA: TGTGCCAGCACTCGCCGGGACAGGGGCCAAAACATTCAGTACTTC.